Sequencing of this T cell receptor (beta chain) was carried out in a study of T cell repertoires in ileal Crohn's disease (dated by TCRdb to 2018 to 2020). Study-level background: The median duration of disease was approximately 8.5 years, and at the time of surgery about 35% of patients were active smokers. Endoscopic postoperative recurrence was defined as a Rutgeerts score above i0. A total of around 150 mucosal samples from some 57 patients were sequenced, collected from several sites on the surgical specimen as well as at postoperative endoscopy. The study ran alongside a multicentre cohort designed to identify predictors of early endoscopic recurrence after ileocolonic resection. About half of the patients received postoperative therapy: about a dozen received thiopurines and over 15 received anti-TNF agents. Every patient underwent surgery because of a complication, which was stricturing disease in 61% of cases and penetrating disease in about 39%. Neoterminal ileum biopsies obtained at postoperative colonoscopy were designated as M6 samples. A prospective multicentre cohort supplied the 57 Crohn's disease patients whose TCR repertoires were analysed. Broad study findings and their caveats: More high-frequency clones were carried by sorted CD8 T cells than by CD4 T cells, suggesting that mucosal expansions were mainly CD8. The timing of postoperative endoscopy varied within the first year after surgery, and the median delay was nearly 7 months. A significantly higher proportion of clonal expansions was observed in active smokers at surgery than in non-smokers (approximately 28% vs 17%, p=0.02). Mucosal CD4 and CD8 T cells were sorted and sequenced only in a subgroup of patients, whose size was not stated. Endoscopic recurrence was linked to a higher percentage of high-frequency clones at surgery, and recurrence occurred in every patient whose clonality exceeded 26.8% (18/57).

Note on this clone: It lacks a known antigen. No much larger clone is present one base from it, and per-base qualities are unavailable.

CDR1 SGHRS and CDR2 YFSETQ are derived from the germline V gene. The CDR3 goes from the cysteine to the phenylalanine over 14 residues. CDR3 DNA is the only sequence kept; it has 42 bases, read in frame from the first base. V is clipped by 2 bases and J by 7 bases, and the sequence between their germline boundaries is 12 bases long. The meaning of the sample's time point label: neoterminal ileum biopsy at postoperative endoscopy, about 6 months after surgery. Adults with ileal or ileocolonic Crohn's disease and an indication for ileocolonic resection were eligible for inclusion. Whole ileal mucosal biopsies were kept frozen at -80 degrees C prior to DNA extraction. Genomic DNA was isolated from frozen whole biopsies using a TRizol-based method, and the DNA was quantified with a NanoDrop 2000 spectrophotometer. For commercial TCRB immunosequencing, approximately 480 nanograms of biopsy DNA were submitted for each sample. Adaptive Biotechnology amplified the CDR3 regions from genomic DNA with a two-step multiplex PCR designed to control amplification bias. Primers for every V and J gene segment were used in the first PCR, and barcodes and Illumina adapters were added in the second PCR. CDR3 libraries were sequenced on an Illumina instrument. The paper's processing steps were these. Analysis combined the vendor-provided pipelines with custom analysis of raw data in R/Bioconductor under R version 3.3.0. Clonality, ranging from 0 to 1, was calculated as the inverse of the normalised Shannon entropy of all productive clones. High-frequency clones were defined as the share of the repertoire occupied by the top 100 clones, with only clones passing a 95% confidence test being retained. Overlap between samples was measured with the Morisita-Horn index, while repertoire diversity was measured with the Simpson index. TCRdb took over this immuneACCESS table, retaining in-frame rearrangements with V and J assigned. Such tables are incomplete; in checked studies, under half of the missing clones stem from an unresolved V gene, and the remainder is unexplained. The DNA was the basis for D and trimming; V, J and clone size are from that table. This sample comprises 9,500 to 11,000 clones, 72% of them detected only once. Approximately 8% of the sample is in the top ten clones.

The rearrangement combines TRBV5-1 with TRBJ1-4, with a weak D call of TRBD1 (6 bases match). The material sequenced was ileal tissue. This clonotype originated in an adult with Crohn's disease. The CDR3 has the sequence CASSLGGAGEKLFF. The DNA sequence reads TGCGCCAGCAGCTTAGGGGGGGCTGGTGAAAAACTGTTTTTT.